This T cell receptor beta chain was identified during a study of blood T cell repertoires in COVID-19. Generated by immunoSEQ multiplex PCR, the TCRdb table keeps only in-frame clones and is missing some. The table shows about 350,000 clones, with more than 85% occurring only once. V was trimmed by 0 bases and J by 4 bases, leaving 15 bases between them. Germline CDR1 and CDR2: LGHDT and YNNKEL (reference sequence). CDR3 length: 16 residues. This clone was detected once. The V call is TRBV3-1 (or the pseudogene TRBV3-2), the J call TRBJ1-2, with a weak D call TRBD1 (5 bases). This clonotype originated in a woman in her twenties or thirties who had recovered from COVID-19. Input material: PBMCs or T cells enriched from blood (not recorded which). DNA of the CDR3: TGTGCCAGCAGCCAAGACCGGTCCGACAGCCTCTATGGCTACACCTTC. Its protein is CASSQDRSDSLYGYTF.